Only one count was recorded for the clone carrying this T cell receptor (beta chain). Germline loops: CDR1 SGHVS, CDR2 FQNEAQ. CDR3 size: 19 residues. V was clipped by 0 bases and J by 4 bases, with 21 bases between them. Method: immunoSEQ multiplex PCR; TCRdb's copy keeps in-frame clones and lacks some. Of a few hundred thousand clones listed, 65% to 90% are singletons. These data originate in a study of blood T cell repertoires in COVID-19. Study-level information: Spain, Italy and the United States supplied samples that represented acute and convalescent COVID-19.

The source of this sequence is a woman in her thirties or forties who had recovered from COVID-19. Sequencing was performed on peripheral blood. This sequence joins TRBV7-8 and TRBJ2-2; D is possibly TRBD1 (6 bases). The CDR3 here is CASSLAQVSGQTGTGELFF. In DNA, the CDR3 is TGTGCCAGCAGCTTAGCGCAGGTATCGGGACAAACTGGCACCGGGGAGCTGTTTTTT.